This T cell receptor (beta chain) is from a study of yellow fever vaccine responses in identical twins. TCRdb re-derived calls from the RT-PCR reads in MiXCR, one entry per CDR3 protein. The repertoire holds roughly 1,100 distinct CDR3 sequences, with approximately 84% as singletons. The CDR3 is 15 amino acids. The V segment lost 5 bases and the J segment 8 bases; nucleotides outside the gene matches: 12. Germline V gene lookup returns CDR1 SGHTA and CDR2 FQGTGA. This clonotype occurred once. The sequences come from T cells from blood (PBMCs), unsorted or a sorted subset (not recorded which), collected before or after yellow fever vaccination (not recorded which). The chain carries TRBV7-3 and TRBJ2-1, with 7 positions matching TRBD2. This TCR was sampled from a female donor who received the yellow fever vaccine. The CDR3 region has the DNA TGTGCCAGCAGCCGCTTTGTGACTAGCCCCGATGAGCAGTTCTTC. Amino acids: CASSRFVTSPDEQFF.